These 12 T cell receptor beta chains were sequenced from one sample in a study of lymphopenia after photon versus proton radiotherapy. Some clones are missing from TCRdb's copy, which holds only in-frame ones; the method was immunoSEQ multiplex PCR. The data contain 70,000 or so clones, 80% to 95% of them singletons. The material sequenced was peripheral blood, taken from a patient treated with photon-based radiotherapy. Source of these receptors: a woman aged 35 to 49 with cholangiocarcinoma.

This clone came up a few times. The rearrangement uses TRBV18 and TRBJ1-5, with 7 bases identical to TRBD1. Germline V gene sequence: CDR1 KGHSH, CDR2 LQKENI. V was pared by 6 bases and J by 2 bases, with 13 bases of the junction left unmatched. The CDR3 totals 17 residues. CDR3 protein: CASSHSQGRNGNQPQHF. In nucleotides, the CDR3 is TGTGCCAGCTCGCATTCACAGGGGAGGAATGGCAATCAGCCCCAGCATTTT.

This chain links TRBV28 with TRBJ2-3, with TRBD1 matching over 8 bases. Per the germline V gene, CDR1 is MDHEN and CDR2 is SYDVKM. There are 16 residues in the CDR3. V dropped 6 bases and J dropped 7; count of bases not matched to a gene: 15. The CDR3 DNA follows: TGTGCCAGCAGACCAAATACAGGGGGATATGCGAATACGCAGTATTTT. Translation gives CASRPNTGGYANTQYF.

V is TRBV10-2 and J is TRBJ1-1; no definite D call. Germline V CDR1 and CDR2: WSHSY, SAAADI. There are 16 residues in the CDR3. V shed 1 base and J shed 0 bases, with 12 bases lying between them. This chain's CDR3 is CASSEFVEGMNTEAFF. CDR3 in DNA: TGCGCCAGCAGTGAGTTTGTGGAGGGCATGAACACTGAAGCTTTCTTT.

The DNA of the CDR3 is TGTGCCTGGAGTGAGACGCCTAATCAGCCCCAGCATTTT. Its protein is CAWSETPNQPQHF. This chain uses TRBV30 with TRBJ1-5; no clear D. The V end lost 1 base, the J end lost 4 bases, and 8 bases lay between the germline ends. The CDR3 covers 13 residues. Germline-derived CDR1 and CDR2 are GTSNPN and SVGIG (reference sequence).

The CDR3 reads CASSLGASGSNEQYF. The CDR3 coding sequence is TGTGCCAGCAGTCTAGGGGCTAGCGGGAGTAACGAGCAGTACTTC. This chain joins TRBV28 and TRBJ2-7; the match to TRBD2 covers 10 bases. This CDR3 is 15 amino acids long. V gave up 5 bases and J gave up 5 bases; unmatched junction bases: 9. The germline gives CDR1 MDHEN, CDR2 SYDVKM.

The V call is TRBV5-1, the J call TRBJ2-6; D possibly uses TRBD1 or TRBD2 (5 bases each). Between the trimmed V and J ends, which lost 1 base and 2 bases, there was a span of 13 bases. Germline assignment: CDR1 SGHRS and CDR2 YFSETQ. The CDR3 length is 17 residues. CDR3: CASSLRVVGAGANVLTF. The DNA of the CDR3 is TGCGCCAGCAGCTTGAGAGTAGTGGGGGCTGGGGCCAACGTCCTGACTTTC.

The V and J genes are TRBV7-6 and TRBJ2-2; D gene unclear. Between the trimmed V and J ends, which lost 4 bases and 1 base, there was a span of 7 bases. The CDR3 sequence is 14 residues long. Germline CDR1 reads SGHVS; CDR2 reads FNYEAQ. This CDR3 reads CASSSDGNTGELFF. In DNA form, the CDR3 reads TGTGCCAGCAGCTCCGACGGGAACACCGGGGAGCTGTTTTTT. Looking up the rest from reference TRBV7-6 and TRBJ2-2 gives the full variable domain: GAGVSQSPRYKVTKRGQDVALRCDPISGHVSLYWYRQALGQGPEFLTYFNYEAQQDKSGLPNDRFSAERPEGSISTLTIQRTEQRDSAMYRCASSSDGNTGELFFGEGSRLTVL.

This chain joins TRBV30 and TRBJ1-1, with 11 bases matching TRBD1. Germline CDR1 GTSNPN, CDR2 SVGIG (reference sequence). V dropped 3 bases and J dropped 5; count of bases not matched to a gene: 11. The CDR3 spans 16 residues. CDR3 nucleotides: TGTGCCTGGAGGACTCCGGGACAGGGGGTAATGACTGAAGCTTTCTTT. Translated, it gives CAWRTPGQGVMTEAFF. Full variable domain (rest looked up from reference TRBV30 and TRBJ1-1): SQTIHQWPATLVQPVGSPLSLECTVEGTSNPNLYWYRQAAGRGLQLLFYSVGIGQISSEVPQNLSASRPQDRQFILSSKKLLLSDSGFYLCAWRTPGQGVMTEAFFGQGTRLTVV.

The chain has TRBV5-6 and TRBJ2-5, with 7 positions matching TRBD1. The CDR3 totals 14 residues. Germline-derived CDR1 and CDR2 are SGHDT and YYEEEE. V trimming: 2 bases; J trimming: 5 bases; junction bases outside the gene matches: 6. The CDR3 nucleotides are TGTGCCAGCAGCTTTAGACAGGGTAGGGAGACCCAGTACTTC. Translated: CASSFRQGRETQYF.

The rearrangement joins TRBV5-6 to TRBJ2-1, with a possible D match to TRBD2 (6 bases). Germline CDR1 is SGHDT and CDR2 is YYEEEE. The V and J ends lost 4 bases and 1 base respectively, with 18 bases between them. CDR3 size: 17 residues. CDR3 in DNA: TGTGCCAGCAGCCTACGACACCTAGCGTATTCCTACAATGAGCAGTTCTTC. Translating it yields CASSLRHLAYSYNEQFF.

The chain employs TRBV7-3 and TRBJ2-2, with TRBD2 matching 11 bases. The CDR3 extends over 17 amino acids. Trimming took 6 bases from V and 1 from J; bases not matched to a gene: 7. CDR1 is SGHTA, CDR2 FQGTGA, per germline. CDR3: CASSTSGSTLNTGELFF. The CDR3 DNA sequence: TGTGCCAGCAGTACTAGCGGGAGTACGTTGAACACCGGGGAGCTGTTTTTT.

The chain recombines TRBV5-6 with TRBJ1-5; D might be TRBD1 (5 bases). CDR3 length: 15 residues. Germline V gene data show CDR1 as SGHDT and CDR2 as YYEEEE. The V end lost 1 base, the J end lost 4 bases, and 12 bases lay between the germline ends. CDR3 nucleotides: TGTGCCAGCAGCTTGAGGCAGGGAGGAAATCAGCCCCAGCATTTT. This sequence encodes CASSLRQGGNQPQHF. Full variable domain (remainder filled in from reference TRBV5-6 and TRBJ1-5): DAGVTQSPTHLIKTRGQQVTLRCSPKSGHDTVSWYQQALGQGPQFIFQYYEEEERQRGNFPDRFSGHQFPNYSSELNVNALLLGDSALYLCASSLRQGGNQPQHFGDGTRLSIL.